A selection of T cell receptor beta chains follows, all from one sample in a study of tumor-infiltrating lymphocytes in primary liver carcinoma. From the multiplex PCR reads, TCRdb called clonotypes with MiXCR, one entry per CDR3 protein. Of 100,000 or so distinct CDR3 sequences in the sample, about four fifths were seen once. Sample: liver tumor tissue from sampling region 3. The receptor set was obtained from a man aged 40-55 years with primary liver carcinoma and hepatitis B virus infection. Both conserved end residues are part of each CDR3. The D gene is left open where the match is weak. A clone size is listed for some rows: how often the clone was seen (once, few, many), or a class if it is expanded.

v_gene: TRBV12-3/TRBV12-4; len: 15; d_gene: TRBD1; j_gene: TRBJ2-4; abundance: -; CDR3nt: TGTGCCAGGAGTGGGACAGAGCTAGCCAGGAACATTCAGTACTTC; CDR3aa: CARSGTELARNIQYF
v_gene: TRBV29-1; len: 11; d_gene: -; j_gene: TRBJ2-5; abundance: once; CDR3nt: TGCAGCATTGAAGTAGTCCAGACCCAGTACTTC; CDR3aa: CSIEVVQTQYF
v_gene: TRBV6-1; len: 15; d_gene: -; j_gene: TRBJ2-3; abundance: -; CDR3nt: TGTGCCAGCAGCGTTCGGGGGAATGGAGCAGATACGCGGTATTTT; CDR3aa: CASSVRGNGADTRYF
v_gene: TRBV6-5; len: 13; d_gene: -; j_gene: TRBJ1-2; abundance: -; CDR3nt: TGTCCCAGCAGCACAGGGTTTGGCTATGACTACACCTTC; CDR3aa: CPSSTGFGYDYTF
v_gene: TRBV29-1; len: 12; d_gene: -; j_gene: TRBJ2-3; abundance: medium-sized; CDR3nt: TGCAGCGTTGCCCCTTCCACAGATACGCAGTATTTT; CDR3aa: CSVAPSTDTQYF
v_gene: TRBV29-1; len: 14; d_gene: -; j_gene: TRBJ2-1; abundance: -; CDR3nt: TGCAGCGTTCGAGGCAGGCTTGGAGGCGATGAGCAGTTGTTC; CDR3aa: CSVRGRLGGDEQLF
v_gene: TRBV4-2; len: 16; d_gene: -; j_gene: TRBJ2-5; abundance: -; CDR3nt: TGTGCCAGTAGCTCTGGAGGGGGTACGGTGAAAGAGACCCAGTACTTC; CDR3aa: CASSSGGGTVKETQYF
v_gene: TRBV14; len: 16; d_gene: TRBD2; j_gene: TRBJ2-1; abundance: -; CDR3nt: TGTACCAGCAGTGCCGTAGCGGGATGTGTAAACAATGAGCAGTTATTC; CDR3aa: CTSSAVAGCVNNEQLF
v_gene: TRBV29-1; len: 11; d_gene: -; j_gene: TRBJ2-1; abundance: -; CDR3nt: TGCAGCTTCTCCCTAACCGATGATCAGATCTTC; CDR3aa: CSFSLTDDQIF
v_gene: TRBV2; len: 13; d_gene: -; j_gene: TRBJ2-3; abundance: -; CDR3nt: TGTGCCGGTTCTAGCACGATGGGGGATACGCAGTATTTT; CDR3aa: CAGSSTMGDTQYF
v_gene: TRBV28; len: 14; d_gene: -; j_gene: TRBJ2-3; abundance: -; CDR3nt: TGTGCCAGCAATTTTGAAGGCGGCACAGATACGCAGTATTTT; CDR3aa: CASNFEGGTDTQYF
v_gene: TRBV28; len: 17; d_gene: -; j_gene: TRBJ1-5; abundance: -; CDR3nt: TGTGCCAGCGGTTTGGGGACCGATCCATATAGCATTCAGCCCCAGCATTTT; CDR3aa: CASGLGTDPYSIQPQHF
v_gene: TRBV5-6; len: 14; d_gene: TRBD1; j_gene: TRBJ1-1; abundance: -; CDR3nt: TGCGCCAGCAGCTTGGCACAGACAGGGGCTAAAGCTTTCTTT; CDR3aa: CASSLAQTGAKAFF
v_gene: TRBV5-4; len: 17; d_gene: TRBD2; j_gene: TRBJ2-3; abundance: -; CDR3nt: TGTGCCAGCAGCGCCCCCGGGACTAGCGCTAGGGGTGTTACGCAGTATTTT; CDR3aa: CASSAPGTSARGVTQYF
v_gene: TRBV14; len: 17; d_gene: -; j_gene: TRBJ2-3; abundance: -; CDR3nt: TGTGCCAGCAGCCAACGAAAATCCGGGACGGGGACATATACGCAGTATTTT; CDR3aa: CASSQRKSGTGTYTQYF
v_gene: TRBV29-1; len: 15; d_gene: TRBD2; j_gene: TRBJ2-1; abundance: -; CDR3nt: TGCAGGGTTGATGTGAGTTGGGGGGGATACAATGATCAGTTCTTC; CDR3aa: CRVDVSWGGYNDQFF
v_gene: TRBV29-1; len: 13; d_gene: -; j_gene: TRBJ2-5; abundance: once; CDR3nt: TGCAGTGGCCGTAGCGTGAGAGGGGAGACCCAGTACTTC; CDR3aa: CSGRSVRGETQYF
v_gene: TRBV5-1; len: 15; d_gene: -; j_gene: TRBJ2-1; abundance: -; CDR3nt: TGCGCCAGCAGCTTGGTCGGGGAGCACTACAATGAGCAGTTCTTC; CDR3aa: CASSLVGEHYNEQFF
v_gene: TRBV14; len: 14; d_gene: -; j_gene: TRBJ1-2; abundance: -; CDR3nt: TGTGCCAGCAGCATCGACACGTCTAACTATGGCTACACCTTC; CDR3aa: CASSIDTSNYGYTF
v_gene: TRBV5-1; len: 13; d_gene: -; j_gene: TRBJ2-1; abundance: -; CDR3nt: TGCGCCAGCAACTTGGCCGGGCAGATTGAGCAGTTCTTC; CDR3aa: CASNLAGQIEQFF
v_gene: TRBV6-2/TRBV6-3; len: 14; d_gene: -; j_gene: TRBJ1-1; abundance: -; CDR3nt: TGTGCTAGCAGTTACTCTAGGGGGAACATTGAAGCTTCCTTT; CDR3aa: CASSYSRGNIEASF
v_gene: TRBV29-1; len: 13; d_gene: TRBD1; j_gene: TRBJ2-2; abundance: many; CDR3nt: TGCAGCGTTGAGATAACAGGGGCCGGGGAGCTGTTTTTT; CDR3aa: CSVEITGAGELFF
v_gene: TRBV29-1; len: 10; d_gene: -; j_gene: TRBJ1-2; abundance: -; CDR3nt: TGCAGCGTTGTTGCGTATCGCTACACCTTC; CDR3aa: CSVVAYRYTF
v_gene: TRBV29-1; len: 12; d_gene: -; j_gene: TRBJ1-5; abundance: -; CDR3nt: TGCAGTGTTGGGGGAGGCAATAAGCCCCAGCATTTT; CDR3aa: CSVGGGNKPQHF
v_gene: TRBV11-1; len: 17; d_gene: -; j_gene: TRBJ2-4; abundance: -; CDR3nt: TGTGCCAGCAGCTTTCCCGGGGCTAGTGGGAACAAAAACATTCACTACTTC; CDR3aa: CASSFPGASGNKNIHYF
v_gene: TRBV12-3/TRBV12-4; len: 14; d_gene: -; j_gene: TRBJ2-2; abundance: -; CDR3nt: TGTGCCAGCAATGCCCGAATAGGGGCCGGGGAGCTGTTTTTT; CDR3aa: CASNARIGAGELFF
v_gene: TRBV7-2; len: 15; d_gene: -; j_gene: TRBJ2-7; abundance: -; CDR3nt: TGTGCCAGCAGCGGCGCACTAGGCCGCTCCTACAAGCAGTACTTC; CDR3aa: CASSGALGRSYKQYF
v_gene: TRBV29-1; len: 15; d_gene: -; j_gene: TRBJ1-1; abundance: -; CDR3nt: TGCAGCGTTCTTCCGGGATGGGGGATGATCACTGAAGCTTTCTTT; CDR3aa: CSVLPGWGMITEAFF
v_gene: TRBV28; len: 11; d_gene: -; j_gene: TRBJ2-1; abundance: once; CDR3nt: TGTGCCAGCAGTTCTTTTATACCATATCTCTTC; CDR3aa: CASSSFIPYLF
v_gene: TRBV6-5; len: 14; d_gene: -; j_gene: TRBJ2-3; abundance: -; CDR3nt: TGTGCCAACAGTTACGCGACTATAACAGATACACAGTATTTT; CDR3aa: CANSYATITDTQYF
v_gene: TRBV14; len: 16; d_gene: TRBD1; j_gene: TRBJ2-3; abundance: -; CDR3nt: TGTCCCAGCAACCAACGACAGGGGAGAGGGACAGATACGCAGTACTTT; CDR3aa: CPSNQRQGRGTDTQYF
v_gene: TRBV5-4; len: 13; d_gene: -; j_gene: TRBJ2-1; abundance: -; CDR3nt: TGTGCCAGCAGCTTAAGACACTCCAATGAGCGGCTCTTC; CDR3aa: CASSLRHSNERLF
v_gene: TRBV3-1; len: 13; d_gene: -; j_gene: TRBJ2-1; abundance: few; CDR3nt: TGTGCCAGCAGCCAGCAGGGAGGGGGTGAGCAGTTCTTC; CDR3aa: CASSQQGGGEQFF
v_gene: TRBV5-1; len: 15; d_gene: -; j_gene: TRBJ2-3; abundance: once; CDR3nt: TGCGCCATCAGCTTGACCAGCGCCAGCTCAGATACGCAGTATTTT; CDR3aa: CAISLTSASSDTQYF
v_gene: TRBV6-2/TRBV6-3; len: 16; d_gene: -; j_gene: TRBJ2-1; abundance: -; CDR3nt: TGTGCCAACACTGGGAGTAATGCCGAGCACTACAATGAGCAGTTCTTC; CDR3aa: CANTGSNAEHYNEQFF
v_gene: TRBV12-3/TRBV12-4; len: 14; d_gene: -; j_gene: TRBJ1-1; abundance: -; CDR3nt: TGTGCCAGCAGTCCACGGACTGTGAATACTGAAGCTATCTTT; CDR3aa: CASSPRTVNTEAIF
v_gene: TRBV6-2/TRBV6-3; len: 14; d_gene: TRBD2; j_gene: TRBJ2-7; abundance: few; CDR3nt: TGTGCCTGTAGTATAGCGGGAGGACTCGGCGAGCAGTACTTC; CDR3aa: CACSIAGGLGEQYF
v_gene: TRBV6-1; len: 18; d_gene: -; j_gene: TRBJ2-1; abundance: -; CDR3nt: TGTGCCAGCAGTGAAGAGGTTATGGGCGGCCACTCCTACAATGCGCAGCTCTTC; CDR3aa: CASSEEVMGGHSYNAQLF
v_gene: TRBV6-2/TRBV6-3; len: 13; d_gene: TRBD2; j_gene: TRBJ2-1; abundance: -; CDR3nt: TGTTCCAGCAGGACTAGCGGGAGAACTGAGAAGTTCTTC; CDR3aa: CSSRTSGRTEKFF
v_gene: TRBV11-1; len: 13; d_gene: -; j_gene: TRBJ1-6; abundance: -; CDR3nt: TGTGGCAGCAGCCGGACATTGGTCTCACCCCTCCACTTT; CDR3aa: CGSSRTLVSPLHF
v_gene: TRBV29-1; len: 15; d_gene: -; j_gene: TRBJ1-1; abundance: -; CDR3nt: TGCAGCTTCGGCGCAGGGTGGAGTATGAACACTGAAGCTTTCTTT; CDR3aa: CSFGAGWSMNTEAFF
v_gene: TRBV6-5; len: 14; d_gene: TRBD1; j_gene: TRBJ2-7; abundance: -; CDR3nt: TGTGCCACCAGTGCCGGGACAGGGCCCTCCGAGAAGTACTTC; CDR3aa: CATSAGTGPSEKYF
v_gene: TRBV29-1; len: 13; d_gene: TRBD1; j_gene: TRBJ1-5; abundance: -; CDR3nt: TGCAGGGTTGGACAGGGGATAAGTCAGCCCCAGCATTTT; CDR3aa: CRVGQGISQPQHF
v_gene: TRBV28; len: 13; d_gene: -; j_gene: TRBJ2-7; abundance: -; CDR3nt: TGTGCCAACAGTCCCGGACATGACTACGAGCAGTACTTC; CDR3aa: CANSPGHDYEQYF
v_gene: TRBV12-3/TRBV12-4; len: 14; d_gene: -; j_gene: TRBJ2-2; abundance: few; CDR3nt: TGTGCCAGCATGGAGATAGCGAACACCGGCGAGCTGTTTTTT; CDR3aa: CASMEIANTGELFF
v_gene: TRBV28; len: 11; d_gene: -; j_gene: TRBJ1-1; abundance: few; CDR3nt: TGTGCCAGCAGTTTGACCACTGAAGTTTTCTTT; CDR3aa: CASSLTTEVFF
v_gene: TRBV6-2/TRBV6-3; len: 14; d_gene: TRBD1; j_gene: TRBJ2-7; abundance: -; CDR3nt: TGTGCCAACAAAAGACTACAGGGGGGCTACGAGCAGTATTTC; CDR3aa: CANKRLQGGYEQYF
v_gene: TRBV12-3/TRBV12-4; len: 15; d_gene: TRBD2; j_gene: TRBJ2-2; abundance: -; CDR3nt: TGTGCCAGCAGACTAGCGGACCTTAACACCGGAGAGCTGTTTTTC; CDR3aa: CASRLADLNTGELFF
v_gene: TRBV24-1; len: 15; d_gene: -; j_gene: TRBJ2-5; abundance: -; CDR3nt: TGTGCCACCAGTGATTTCGGGACTGGAGAAGAGACCCATTACTTC; CDR3aa: CATSDFGTGEETHYF
v_gene: TRBV11-1; len: 16; d_gene: TRBD2; j_gene: TRBJ2-2; abundance: -; CDR3nt: TGTGCCAGGAGCGACCCTAGCGGAGCGAACAACGGGAAGCTGTTTTTT; CDR3aa: CARSDPSGANNGKLFF
v_gene: TRBV2; len: 10; d_gene: -; j_gene: TRBJ2-5; abundance: many; CDR3nt: TGTGCCAGCAGTGAAGAGACCCAGTACTTC; CDR3aa: CASSEETQYF
v_gene: TRBV30; len: 15; d_gene: TRBD2; j_gene: TRBJ2-5; abundance: many; CDR3nt: TGTGCCTGGACACGACTAGCGGGGACCCAAGAGACCCAGTACTTC; CDR3aa: CAWTRLAGTQETQYF
v_gene: TRBV4-1; len: 16; d_gene: -; j_gene: TRBJ2-1; abundance: once; CDR3nt: TGCGCCAGCAGCCAAGCGAGAGGCTGGAGGTACAATGAGCAGTTCTTC; CDR3aa: CASSQARGWRYNEQFF
v_gene: TRBV6-1; len: 17; d_gene: TRBD1; j_gene: TRBJ2-2; abundance: -; CDR3nt: TGTGCCAGCAGTTCGACAGGGGGCGCGCCGAACACCGGGGGGCTGTTTTTT; CDR3aa: CASSSTGGAPNTGGLFF
v_gene: TRBV6-1; len: 14; d_gene: TRBD2; j_gene: TRBJ2-1; abundance: -; CDR3nt: TGTGCCACCAGAGGTTATAGCGGGAGAAATGAACAGTTCTTC; CDR3aa: CATRGYSGRNEQFF
v_gene: TRBV29-1; len: 13; d_gene: TRBD2; j_gene: TRBJ2-5; abundance: -; CDR3nt: TGCAGCGTTGAAGGGACTAGTAAGGAGACCCATTACTTC; CDR3aa: CSVEGTSKETHYF
v_gene: TRBV4-1; len: 15; d_gene: -; j_gene: TRBJ1-5; abundance: -; CDR3nt: TGTGCCAGCAGTCTCATAGAGGGGAGCAATCAGGCCCAGCATTTT; CDR3aa: CASSLIEGSNQAQHF
v_gene: TRBV6-1; len: 14; d_gene: TRBD1; j_gene: TRBJ2-7; abundance: -; CDR3nt: TGTGCCAGCAGCCACGGGACAGGGTTGGTCGGGCAGTACTTC; CDR3aa: CASSHGTGLVGQYF
v_gene: TRBV6-1; len: 15; d_gene: TRBD2; j_gene: TRBJ2-1; abundance: -; CDR3nt: TGTGCCAGCAATGAACCTAGCGGGAGCTACAATGAGCAGTTCTTC; CDR3aa: CASNEPSGSYNEQFF